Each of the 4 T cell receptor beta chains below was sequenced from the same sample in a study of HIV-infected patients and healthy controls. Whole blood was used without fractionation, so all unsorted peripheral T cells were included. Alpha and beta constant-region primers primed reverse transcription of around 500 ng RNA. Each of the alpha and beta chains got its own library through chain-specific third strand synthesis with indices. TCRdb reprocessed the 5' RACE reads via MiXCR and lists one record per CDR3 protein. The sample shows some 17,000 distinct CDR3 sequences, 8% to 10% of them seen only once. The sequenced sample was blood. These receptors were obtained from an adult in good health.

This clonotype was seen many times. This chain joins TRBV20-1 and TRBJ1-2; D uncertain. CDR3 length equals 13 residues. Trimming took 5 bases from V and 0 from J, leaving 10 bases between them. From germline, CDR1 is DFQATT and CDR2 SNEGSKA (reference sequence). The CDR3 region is CSAYQGTNYGYTF. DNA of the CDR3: TGCAGTGCTTACCAAGGAACTAACTATGGCTACACCTTC.

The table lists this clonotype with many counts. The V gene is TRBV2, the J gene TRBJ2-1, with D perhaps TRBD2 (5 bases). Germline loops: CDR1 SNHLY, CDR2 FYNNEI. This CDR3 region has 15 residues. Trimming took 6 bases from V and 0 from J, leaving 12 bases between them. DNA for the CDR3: TGTGCCAGCAGAGATAGGAGCGGCTCCTACAATGAGCAGTTCTTC. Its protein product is CASRDRSGSYNEQFF.

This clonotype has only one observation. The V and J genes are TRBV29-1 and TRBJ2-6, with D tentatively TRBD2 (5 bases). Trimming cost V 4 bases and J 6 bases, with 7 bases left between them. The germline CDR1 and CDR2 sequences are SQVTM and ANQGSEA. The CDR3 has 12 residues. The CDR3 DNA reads TGCAGCGTTGCGGAGGTGGCCAACGTCCTGACTTTC. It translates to CSVAEVANVLTF.

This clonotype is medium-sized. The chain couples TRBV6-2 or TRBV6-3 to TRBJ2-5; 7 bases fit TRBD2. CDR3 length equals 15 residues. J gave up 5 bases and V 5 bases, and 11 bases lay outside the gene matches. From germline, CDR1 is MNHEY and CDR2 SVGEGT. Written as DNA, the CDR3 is TGTGCCAGCAGTGGAGGGCGACTAGCTCCGGAGACCCAGTACTTC. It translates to CASSGGRLAPETQYF.